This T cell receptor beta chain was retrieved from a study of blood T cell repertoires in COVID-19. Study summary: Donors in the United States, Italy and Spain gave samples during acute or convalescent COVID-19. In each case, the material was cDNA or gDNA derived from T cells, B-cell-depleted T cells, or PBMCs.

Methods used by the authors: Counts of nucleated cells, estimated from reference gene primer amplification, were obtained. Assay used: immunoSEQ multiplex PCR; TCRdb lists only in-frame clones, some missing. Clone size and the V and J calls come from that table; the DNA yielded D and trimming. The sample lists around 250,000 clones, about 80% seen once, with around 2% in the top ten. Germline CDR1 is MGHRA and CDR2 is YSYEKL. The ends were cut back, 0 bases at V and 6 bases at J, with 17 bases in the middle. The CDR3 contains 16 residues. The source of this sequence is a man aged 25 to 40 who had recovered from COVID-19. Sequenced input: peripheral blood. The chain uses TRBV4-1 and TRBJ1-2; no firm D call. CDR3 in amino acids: CASSQDPAGRVDGYTF. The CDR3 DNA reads TGCGCCAGCAGCCAAGATCCCGCCGGGAGGGTCGATGGCTACACCTTC.